The source of this T cell receptor (beta chain) is a study of cytomegalovirus exposure and HLA in healthy donors. The overall study: In a later analysis, it was reported that the roughly 120 validation repertoires had been produced on the same platform as the roughly 700 repertoires belonging to the first cohort. Findings and limits, study-wide: Most TCR sequences were seen very rarely across donors, but some public TCRs occurred in many. Reports showed the classifier diagnosing cytomegalovirus status with high specificity and sensitivity. Three CMV-associated chains were confirmed in vitro to be specific for CMV antigens.

The germline V gene encodes CDR1 MNHEY and CDR2 SMNVEV (reference sequence). The trim removed 6 bases at V and 2 bases at J, leaving 11 bases unmatched. This CDR3 has 16 amino acids. Notes on this clone: Its antigen is currently unknown.

TCRdb's table, derived via immunoSEQ multiplex PCR, lists solely in-frame clones and lacks some. The sample lists 150,000 to 200,000 clones, 85% occurring once. The sequenced sample was PBMCs. This receptor was taken from a man aged 18 to 35 in good health and CMV-seropositive. The chain joins TRBV27 to TRBJ1-1; 8 nucleotides line up with TRBD1. CDR3 protein: CASSVGQTGVNTEAFF. DNA for the CDR3: TGTGCCAGCAGCGTCGGACAGACAGGGGTAAACACTGAAGCTTTCTTT.